This TCR beta chain was retrieved from a study of T cell repertoires in cytomegalovirus infection. Study-level information: CMV infection together with matching HLA type was indicated by public TCR beta signatures.

The CDR3 runs to 14 residues. Germline-derived CDR1 and CDR2 are MNHEY and SMNVEV (reference sequence). Trimming pared 5 bases from V and 3 bases from J, leaving 8 bases between. In TCRdb, the reads were re-called with MiXCR into one record per CDR3 protein. The sample records about 920,000 distinct CDR3 sequences, approximately 31% being singletons. As regards this clonotype: The antigen remains undetermined.

Whole-study findings and limits: Dominating the ex vivo response were TCR beta clonotypes that were CMV-specific and HLA-C-restricted.

The sample here was cultured CD8+ T cells from PBMCs, taken from culture after CMV antigen stimulation. The receptor comes from a human donor in good health (CMV status not recorded). Some clones in this sample may be carry-over from other donors' samples. The V gene is TRBV27, the J gene TRBJ1-6, with TRBD1 as a possible D gene (5 bases). Here the CDR3 reads CASSNQGYNSPLHF. CDR3 nucleotides: TGTGCCAGCAGTAATCAGGGCTATAATTCACCCCTCCACTTT.